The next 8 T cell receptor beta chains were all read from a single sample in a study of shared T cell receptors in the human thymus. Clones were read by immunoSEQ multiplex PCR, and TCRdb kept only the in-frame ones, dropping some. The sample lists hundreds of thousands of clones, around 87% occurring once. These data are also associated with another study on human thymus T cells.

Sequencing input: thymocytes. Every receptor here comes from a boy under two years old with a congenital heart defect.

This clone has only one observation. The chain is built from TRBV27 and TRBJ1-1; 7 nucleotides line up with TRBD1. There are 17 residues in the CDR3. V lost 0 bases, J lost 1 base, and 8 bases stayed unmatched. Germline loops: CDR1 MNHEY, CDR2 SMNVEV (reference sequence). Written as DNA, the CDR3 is TGTGCCAGCAGTTTATCCCCCCCCGACAGGGAGAACACTGAAGCTTTCTTT. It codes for CASSLSPPDRENTEAFF.

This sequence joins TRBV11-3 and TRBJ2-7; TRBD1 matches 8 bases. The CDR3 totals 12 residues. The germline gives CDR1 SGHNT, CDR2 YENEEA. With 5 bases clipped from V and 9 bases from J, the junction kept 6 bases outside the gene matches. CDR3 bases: TGTGCCAGCAGCCGCAGACAGGGGAGGCAGTACTTC. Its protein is CASSRRQGRQYF.

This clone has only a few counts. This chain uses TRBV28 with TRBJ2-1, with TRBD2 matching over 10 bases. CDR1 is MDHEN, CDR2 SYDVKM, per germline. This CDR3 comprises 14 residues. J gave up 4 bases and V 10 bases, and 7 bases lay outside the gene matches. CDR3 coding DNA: TGTGCCACCCAACTAGCGGGATCTTACAATGAGCAGTTCTTC. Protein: CATQLAGSYNEQFF.

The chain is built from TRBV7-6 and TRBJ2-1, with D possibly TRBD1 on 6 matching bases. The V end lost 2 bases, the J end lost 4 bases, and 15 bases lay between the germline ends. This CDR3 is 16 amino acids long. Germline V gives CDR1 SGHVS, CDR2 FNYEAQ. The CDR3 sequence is CASSLRAGDLYNEQFF. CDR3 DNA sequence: TGTGCCAGCAGCTTACGGGCAGGGGACCTATACAATGAGCAGTTCTTC.

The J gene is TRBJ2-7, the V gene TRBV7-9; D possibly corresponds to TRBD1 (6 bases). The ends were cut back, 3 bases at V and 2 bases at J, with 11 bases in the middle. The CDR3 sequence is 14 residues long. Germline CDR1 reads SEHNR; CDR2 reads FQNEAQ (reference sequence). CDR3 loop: CASSFWGQTYEQYF. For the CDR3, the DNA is TGTGCCAGCAGCTTTTGGGGACAAACCTACGAGCAGTACTTC. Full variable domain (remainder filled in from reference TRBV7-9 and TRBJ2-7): DTGVSQNPRHKITKRGQNVTFRCDPISEHNRLYWYRQTLGQGPEFLTYFQNEAQLEKSRLLSDRFSAERPKGSFSTLEIQRTEQGDSAMYLCASSFWGQTYEQYFGPGTRLTVT.

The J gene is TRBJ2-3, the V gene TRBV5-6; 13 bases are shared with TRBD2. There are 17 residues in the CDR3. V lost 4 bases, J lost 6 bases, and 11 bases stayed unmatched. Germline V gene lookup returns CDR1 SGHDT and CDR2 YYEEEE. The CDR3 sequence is CASSPLLTSGRGDTQYF. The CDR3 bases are TGTGCCAGCAGCCCACTACTTACTAGCGGGAGGGGGGATACGCAGTATTTT.

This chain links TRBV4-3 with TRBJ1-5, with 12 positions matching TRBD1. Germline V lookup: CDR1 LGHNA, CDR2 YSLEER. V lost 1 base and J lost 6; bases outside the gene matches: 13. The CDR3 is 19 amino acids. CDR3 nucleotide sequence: TGCGCCAGCAGCCAAGGGGGGACAGGGGGCCTACCTTGGGGTCAGCCCCAGCATTTT. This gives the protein CASSQGGTGGLPWGQPQHF.

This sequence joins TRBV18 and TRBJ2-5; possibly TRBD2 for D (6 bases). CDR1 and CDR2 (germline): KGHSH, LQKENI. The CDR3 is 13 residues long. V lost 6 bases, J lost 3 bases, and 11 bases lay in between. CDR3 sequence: CASSSGLEETQYF. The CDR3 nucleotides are TGTGCCAGCTCGTCGGGACTGGAAGAGACCCAGTACTTC.